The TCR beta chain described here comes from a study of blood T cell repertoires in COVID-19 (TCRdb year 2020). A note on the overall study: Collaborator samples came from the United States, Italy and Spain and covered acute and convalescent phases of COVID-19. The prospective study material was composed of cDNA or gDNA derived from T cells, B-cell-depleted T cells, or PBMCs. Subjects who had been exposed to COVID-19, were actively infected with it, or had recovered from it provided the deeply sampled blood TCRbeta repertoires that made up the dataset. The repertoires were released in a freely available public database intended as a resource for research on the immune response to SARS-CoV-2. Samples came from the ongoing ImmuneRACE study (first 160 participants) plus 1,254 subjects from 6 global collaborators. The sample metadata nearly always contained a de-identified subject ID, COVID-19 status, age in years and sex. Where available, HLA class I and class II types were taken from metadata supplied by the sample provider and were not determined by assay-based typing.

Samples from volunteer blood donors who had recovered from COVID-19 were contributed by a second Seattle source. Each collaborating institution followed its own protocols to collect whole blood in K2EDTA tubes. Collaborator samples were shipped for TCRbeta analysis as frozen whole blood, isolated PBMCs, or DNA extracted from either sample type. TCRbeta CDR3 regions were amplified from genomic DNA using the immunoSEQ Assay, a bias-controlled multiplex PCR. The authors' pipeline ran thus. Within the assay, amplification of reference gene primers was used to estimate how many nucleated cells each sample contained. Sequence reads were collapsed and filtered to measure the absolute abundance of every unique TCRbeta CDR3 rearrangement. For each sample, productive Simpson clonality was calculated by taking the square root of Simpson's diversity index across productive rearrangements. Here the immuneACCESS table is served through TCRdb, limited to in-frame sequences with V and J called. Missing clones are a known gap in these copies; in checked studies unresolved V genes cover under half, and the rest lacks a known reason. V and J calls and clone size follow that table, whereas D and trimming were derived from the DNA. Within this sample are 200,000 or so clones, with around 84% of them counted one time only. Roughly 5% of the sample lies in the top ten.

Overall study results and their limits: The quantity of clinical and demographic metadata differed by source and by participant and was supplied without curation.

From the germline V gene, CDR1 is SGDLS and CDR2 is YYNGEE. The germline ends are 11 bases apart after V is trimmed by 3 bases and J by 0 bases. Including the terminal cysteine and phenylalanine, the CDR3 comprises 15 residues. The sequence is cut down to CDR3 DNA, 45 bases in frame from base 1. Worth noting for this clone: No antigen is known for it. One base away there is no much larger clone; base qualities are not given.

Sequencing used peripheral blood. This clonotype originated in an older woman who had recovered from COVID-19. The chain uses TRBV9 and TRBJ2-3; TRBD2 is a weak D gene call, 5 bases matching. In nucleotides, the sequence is TGTGCCAGCAGCGCCGGGGATGGGAGCACAGATACGCAGTATTTT. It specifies CASSAGDGSTDTQYF.